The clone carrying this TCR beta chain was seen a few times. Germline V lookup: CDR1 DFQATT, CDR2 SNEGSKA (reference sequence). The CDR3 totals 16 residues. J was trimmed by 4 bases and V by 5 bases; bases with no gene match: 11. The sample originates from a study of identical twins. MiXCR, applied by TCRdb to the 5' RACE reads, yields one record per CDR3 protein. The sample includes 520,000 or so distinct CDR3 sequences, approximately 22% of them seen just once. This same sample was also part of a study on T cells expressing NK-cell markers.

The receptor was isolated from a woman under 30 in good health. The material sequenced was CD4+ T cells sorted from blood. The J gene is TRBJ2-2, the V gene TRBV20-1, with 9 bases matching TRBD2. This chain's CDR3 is CSAPLWAGGPTGELFF. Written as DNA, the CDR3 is TGCAGTGCTCCCCTTTGGGCGGGAGGGCCCACCGGGGAGCTGTTTTTT.